The 11 T cell receptor beta chains given below trace back to one sample, sequenced in a study of cytomegalovirus exposure and HLA in healthy donors. The PCR had 60 Vbeta and 13 Jbeta primers. Data came from immunoSEQ multiplex PCR; TCRdb stores just in-frame clones and leaves some out. The sample holds some 120,000 clones, approximately 73% seen once. Sequencing input: PBMCs. These receptors all stem from a man aged 60-69 years in good health and CMV-seropositive.

Worth noting for this clone: This same CDR3 is encoded by further DNA sequences in the sample. This rearrangement joins TRBV9 to TRBJ2-2; TRBD1 might be the D (5 bases). V lost 0 bases and J 4 bases, leaving 7 bases between the germline ends. The length of the CDR3 is 14 residues. The germline CDR1 and CDR2 sequences are SGDLS and YYNGEE. CDR3 bases: TGTGCCAGCAGCGTAGACAGGACCACCGGGGAGCTGTTTTTT. This codes for CASSVDRTTGELFF.

The chain couples TRBV7-3 to TRBJ2-3; 11 positions agree with TRBD2. The CDR3 sequence is 15 residues long. V lost 4 bases, J lost 5 bases, and 5 bases stayed unmatched. Germline-derived CDR1 and CDR2 are SGHTA and FQGTGA. The CDR3: CASSSRLAGKDTQYF. As DNA, the CDR3 is TGTGCCAGCAGCTCCCGACTAGCGGGGAAAGATACGCAGTATTTT. The full variable domain, in which reference TRBV7-3 and TRBJ2-3 provide the parts outside the CDR3, is GAGVSQTPSNKVTEKGKYVELRCDPISGHTALYWYRQSLGQGPEFLIYFQGTGAADDSGLPNDRFFAVRPEGSVSTLKIQRTERGDSAVYLCASSSRLAGKDTQYFGPGTRLTVL.

The V gene is TRBV7-9, the J gene TRBJ2-7; 11 bases agree with TRBD1. Germline V gene lookup returns CDR1 SEHNR and CDR2 FQNEAQ (reference sequence). This CDR3 is 15 amino acids long. The ends lost 5 bases at V and 3 bases at J; junction bases unmatched: 6. As DNA, the CDR3 is TGTGCCAGCAGCGATTCCGGGACAGGGGGCTACGAGCAGTACTTC. Translating it yields CASSDSGTGGYEQYF. The full variable domain, with the rest looked up from reference TRBV7-9 and TRBJ2-7, is DTGVSQNPRHKITKRGQNVTFRCDPISEHNRLYWYRQTLGQGPEFLTYFQNEAQLEKSRLLSDRFSAERPKGSFSTLEIQRTEQGDSAMYLCASSDSGTGGYEQYFGPGTRLTVT.

The rearrangement links TRBV11-2 to TRBJ2-4; D perhaps matches TRBD1 (7 bases). Germline CDR1 is SGHAT and CDR2 is FQNNGV. The CDR3 spans 13 residues. V was trimmed by 5 bases and J by 6 bases, leaving 11 bases between them. The CDR3 DNA reads TGTGCCAGCAGCGCGGGACAGATAAACATTCAGTACTTC. Its protein product is CASSAGQINIQYF.

The rearrangement links TRBV10-3 to TRBJ2-5, with D perhaps matching TRBD2 (5 bases). The V gene's germline CDR1 is ENHRY and CDR2 SYGVKD. Trimming took 8 bases from V and 4 from J, leaving 14 bases between them. This CDR3 is built from 13 residues. CDR3 amino acids: CAISQVRGETQYF. In DNA form, the CDR3 reads TGTGCCATCTCCCAAGTCCGGGGAGAGACCCAGTACTTC.

The chain links TRBV5-1 to TRBJ1-1; weak D call: TRBD1 (5 bases). Trimming stripped 0 bases from V and 4 bases from J, with 10 bases between. The CDR3 is made up of 14 amino acids. Germline CDR1 and CDR2: SGHRS and YFSETQ. The CDR3 region has the DNA TGCGCCAGCAGCTTGGCCCAGGGATTCACTGAAGCTTTCTTT. Translated: CASSLAQGFTEAFF.

This clone was observed a handful of times. The chain uses TRBV19 and TRBJ1-5; D gene ambiguous. This CDR3 region has 15 residues. The germline V gene encodes CDR1 LNHDA and CDR2 SQIVND (reference sequence). V was shortened by 7 bases and J by 6 bases, with 19 bases between the two germline ends. CDR3 in amino acids: CASNDGGFSVQPQHF. The CDR3 DNA sequence: TGTGCCAGTAACGACGGAGGGTTTTCGGTTCAGCCCCAGCATTTT.

The chain couples TRBV27 to TRBJ2-7, with TRBD1 matching 9 bases. The CDR3 contains 13 residues. Trimming took 8 bases from V and 4 from J; bases not matched to a gene: 6. Per germline, CDR1 MNHEY and CDR2 SMNVEV (reference sequence). The CDR3 reads CASGRDRAYEQYF. Written as DNA, the CDR3 is TGTGCCAGCGGCCGGGACAGGGCTTACGAGCAGTACTTC.

This chain uses TRBV6-4 with TRBJ2-7, with 9 bases identical to TRBD1. CDR1 is MRHNA and CDR2 is SNTAGT in the germline V gene. The CDR3 runs 16 residues. The V gene end was trimmed by 2 bases and the J gene end by 2 bases; junction bases not matched to a gene: 7. The CDR3 protein is CASSDKGQGEPYEQYF. CDR3 DNA sequence: TGTGCCAGCAGTGACAAGGGACAGGGCGAACCCTACGAGCAGTACTTC.

Written as DNA, the CDR3 is TGCGCCAGCAGCTTGATTCCTAGCGGGGGATACAATGAGCAGTTCTTC. Translating gives CASSLIPSGGYNEQFF. The chain combines TRBV5-1 with TRBJ2-1, with 10 nucleotides matching TRBD2. The CDR3 loop spans 16 amino acids. Losses at the gene ends were 1 base for V and 4 bases for J; bases not matched to a gene: 5. Germline CDR1 is SGHRS and CDR2 is YFSETQ.

The rearrangement joins TRBV11-2 to TRBJ2-7; D is perhaps TRBD2 (5 bases). This CDR3 comprises 14 residues. Germline loops: CDR1 SGHAT, CDR2 FQNNGV. V was cut by 5 bases and J by 2 bases, with 13 bases left in between. The CDR3: CASSPSAGAYEQYF. The CDR3 DNA is TGTGCCAGCAGCCCGTCTGCCGGGGCCTACGAGCAGTACTTC.